Here is one TCR beta chain with its context. The antigen is not known. In germline, CDR1 is MGHRA, CDR2 YSYEKL. The CDR3 has 14 residues. Between the trimmed V and J ends, which lost 0 bases and 5 bases, there was a span of 10 bases. The data originate from a study of cytomegalovirus exposure and HLA in healthy donors. PCR primers comprised 60 Vbeta and 13 Jbeta primers. The table came from immunoSEQ multiplex PCR; TCRdb's copy has only in-frame clones and leaves some out. This table holds around 100,000 clones, over 60% found once. General study points: In vitro data verified three CMV-associated chains as specific for CMV antigens.

Material for sequencing was PBMCs. The rearrangement uses TRBV4-1 and TRBJ1-1; D uncertain. This TCR came from a woman under 30 in good health and CMV-seropositive. CDR3 in DNA: TGCGCCAGCAGCCAAGATCATAGAGGGACTGAAGCTTTCTTT. Translated: CASSQDHRGTEAFF.